A selection of T cell receptor beta chains follows, all from one sample in a study of blood T cells in healthy people across ages. One entry per CDR3 protein results from TCRdb running MiXCR on the 5' RACE reads. The data hold 1 million or so distinct CDR3 sequences, with 20% to 25% observed a single time. These data also formed part of another study, on T cells of mothers and their children.

The sample taken for sequencing was blood. These receptors all stem from a girl aged 2-10 years in good health. Each CDR3 is given without its conserved first and last residue.

J gene	V gene	CDR3 protein
TRBJ2-1	TRBV7-2	ASSRTGGGEQF
TRBJ2-7	TRBV24-1	ATSDPGQGTAEQY
TRBJ2-5	TRBV12-3/TRBV12-4	ASSPTSGETQY
TRBJ2-1	TRBV11-2	ASSSYLATYNEQF
TRBJ2-7	TRBV20-1	SADLAGRYEQY
TRBJ1-2	TRBV19	ASRGAYGYT
TRBJ1-2	TRBV14	ASSLEPFWYGYT
TRBJ2-7	TRBV29-1	SGTGTGSSYEQY
TRBJ1-4	TRBV5-1	ASSFTRVGEKLF
TRBJ1-1	TRBV4-1	ASSQDRDRAKTNTEAF
TRBJ2-7	TRBV3-1	ASSHMTSGRAGYEQY
TRBJ2-5	TRBV5-1	ASSLDPGGTQY
TRBJ2-2	TRBV12-3/TRBV12-4	ASSFEGAYTGELF
TRBJ1-4	TRBV2	ASSEREGGTGVEKLF
TRBJ2-4	TRBV28	ASSSGTENIQY
TRBJ2-1	TRBV20-1	SARDPTSDSTSFYNEQF
TRBJ2-5	TRBV7-9	ASSLREGRGSQETQY
TRBJ1-4	TRBV27	ASSGQNGGYEKLF
TRBJ2-1	TRBV27	ASSHPLTSGALNEQF
TRBJ2-2	TRBV7-9	ASTAVGAYTGELF
TRBJ1-1	TRBV20-1	SAGGQVGTEAF
TRBJ2-5	TRBV7-2	ASSRTAVETQY
TRBJ2-7	TRBV20-1	SARDAGPLIY
TRBJ1-4	TRBV12-3/TRBV12-4	ASSLDSRTEKLF
TRBJ2-3	TRBV4-3	ASSQDWPGTDTQY
TRBJ1-2	TRBV6-5	ASSYSGYYGYT
TRBJ2-2	TRBV24-1	ATTGNAATGELF
TRBJ2-7	TRBV7-2	ASSLGGSWREYDEQY
TRBJ1-2	TRBV28	ASSLRGEIIDGYT
TRBJ2-7	TRBV2	ASIRDLEFYEQY
TRBJ2-1	TRBV28	ASSLLYNEQF
NA	TRBV29-1	SVAASIYEQY
TRBJ2-5	TRBV6-1	ASSEVRGLGETQY
TRBJ2-2	TRBV5-6	ASSLINGNTGELF
TRBJ2-7	TRBV29-1	SVETGGTYEQY
TRBJ1-3	TRBV5-1	ASASTSDSGNTIY
TRBJ2-7	TRBV29-1	SAVQGSTREQY
TRBJ2-7	TRBV29-1	SVLPPRSGGQY
TRBJ2-5	TRBV29-1	SVEGGKEF
TRBJ2-3	TRBV24-1	ATSDLSFTDTQY